The rows below give T cell receptor beta chains drawn from one sample of a study of blood T cells in healthy people across ages. TCRdb recomputed calls from the 5' RACE reads with MiXCR, one row per CDR3 protein. The sample holds 850,000 to 1,000,000 distinct CDR3 sequences; roughly 51% are singletons and the top ten take 20% to 25%. The source material was blood. These receptors came from a woman aged 55-75 years in good health. The CDR3 runs from the conserved cysteine through the conserved F or W. A D gene is named only where the DNA matches it firmly. Only some rows state a clone size, as once, few, many or a class for expanded clones.

>TRBV4-2|NA|NA|TRBJ2-5
TGTGCCAGCAGCCAAGACGGTATCTTGCAAGAGACCCAGTACTTC
CASSQDGILQETQYF
>TRBV18|NA|NA|TRBJ1-5
TGTGCCAGCTCACCGGAGATCAATCAGCCCCAGCATTTT
CASSPEINQPQHF
>TRBV5-1|NA|NA|TRBJ2-7
TGCGCCAGCACCCAAAAAGACGGGCACTACGAGCAGTACTTC
CASTQKDGHYEQYF
>TRBV20-1|NA|NA|TRBJ1-5
TGCAGTGCTAGGGTTGGGGGAAGCAATCAGCCCCAGCATTTT
CSARVGGSNQPQHF
>TRBV11-1|NA|NA|TRBJ2-7
TGTGCCAGCAGTTCGGACGGCTACAAGCAGTACTTT
CASSSDGYKQYF
>TRBV4-3|NA|TRBD1|TRBJ2-1
TGCGCCAGCAGTCCAGGGGGCAAGCAGTTCTTC
CASSPGGKQFF
>TRBV5-1|NA|NA|TRBJ1-4
TGCGCCAGCAGCTTGGGCGGGGCATTGGAAAAACTGTTTTTT
CASSLGGALEKLFF
>TRBV20-1|NA|NA|TRBJ2-1
TGCAGTGCTAGTATTAGGTTACCCTACAATGAGCAGTTCTTC
CSASIRLPYNEQFF
>TRBV4-1|NA|NA|TRBJ1-5
TGCGCCAGCAGCCAAGATTCAGGGGCCCTCGGGCCCCAGCATTTT
CASSQDSGALGPQHF
>TRBV29-1|few|NA|TRBJ2-6
TGCAGCATCAGGGTGGCTGGGGCCAACGTCCTGACTTTC
CSIRVAGANVLTF
>TRBV7-2|few|NA|TRBJ2-3
TGTGCCAGCAGACAACGGACTCACACTGATACGCAGTATTTT
CASRQRTHTDTQYF
>TRBV2|NA|TRBD1|TRBJ2-1
TGTGCCAGCAAGAGACAGGGACCTGCCTACAATGAGCAGTTCTTC
CASKRQGPAYNEQFF
>TRBV12-3/TRBV12-4|once|NA|TRBJ1-6
TGTGCCAGCAGTTCCCAGGGTGGGGGGCGTTCACCCCCCCACTTT
CASSSQGGGRSPPHF
>TRBV3-1|NA|TRBD2|TRBJ2-1
TGTGCCAGCAGCCTGTCACTAGCGGGGAGATGGAGCATGTGGCAGTTCTTC
CASSLSLAGRWSMWQFF
>TRBV6-1|NA|NA|TRBJ1-2
TGTGCCAGCGAGGGCTTAGACTATGGCTACACCTTC
CASEGLDYGYTF
>TRBV5-1|NA|NA|TRBJ2-3
TGCGCCAGCAGCTTGGAGGTTCAGAACCCCCCCACAGATACGCAGTATTTT
CASSLEVQNPPTDTQYF
>TRBV28|NA|TRBD1|TRBJ1-5
TGTGCCAGCAGTCAGGGGGGAACCAATCAGCCCCAGCATTTT
CASSQGGTNQPQHF
>TRBV15|NA|NA|TRBJ2-5
TGTGCCACCAACATGGGGAAATCTCAAGAGACCCAGTACTTC
CATNMGKSQETQYF